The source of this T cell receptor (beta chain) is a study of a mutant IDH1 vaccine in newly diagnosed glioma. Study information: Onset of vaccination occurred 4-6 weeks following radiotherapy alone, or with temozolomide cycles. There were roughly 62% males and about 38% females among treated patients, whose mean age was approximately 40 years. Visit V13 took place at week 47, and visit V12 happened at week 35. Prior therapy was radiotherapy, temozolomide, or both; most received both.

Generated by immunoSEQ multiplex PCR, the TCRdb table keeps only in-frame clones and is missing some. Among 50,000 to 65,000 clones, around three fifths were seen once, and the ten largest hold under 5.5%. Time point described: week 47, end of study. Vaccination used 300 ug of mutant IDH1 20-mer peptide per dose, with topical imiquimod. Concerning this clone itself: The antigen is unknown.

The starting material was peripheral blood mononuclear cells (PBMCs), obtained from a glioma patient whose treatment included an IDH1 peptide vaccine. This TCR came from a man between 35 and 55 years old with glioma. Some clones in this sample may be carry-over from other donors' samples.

CDR3 in DNA: TGTGCCAGCAACCCGACAGGGGACTATGGCTACACCTTC. It is translated as CASNPTGDYGYTF. The chain uses TRBV2 and TRBJ1-2; 8 bases match TRBD1. The V and J ends lost 7 bases and 3 bases, in that order; junction bases with no gene match: 4. Germline V lookup: CDR1 SNHLY, CDR2 FYNNEI. The CDR3 is made up of 13 amino acids.